The 2 T cell receptor beta chains below come from one sample, sequenced in a study of blood T cells in healthy people across ages. Using a J-beta primer mix together with a sample-barcoded 5' primer, a second PCR was run for about 6 to 12 cycles. TCRdb re-analysed the 5' RACE reads in MiXCR, keeping a single row per CDR3 protein. The sample holds about 1 million distinct CDR3 sequences; 40% to 55% are singletons and the top ten take 15% to 20%. Sequenced sample: blood. These receptor sequences come from a woman between 55 and 75 years old in good health.

This clonotype has more than one count but fewer than ten. The chain combines TRBV30 with TRBJ1-2; D is unresolved. The CDR3 extends over 13 amino acids. In germline, CDR1 is GTSNPN, CDR2 SVGIG (reference sequence). Deletions cut 5 bases from V and 4 bases from J, with 14 bases between. As DNA, the CDR3 is TGTGCCTGGTCCACACAGTCCCTCTATGGCTACACCTTC. Translating gives CAWSTQSLYGYTF.

The gene calls are TRBV2 and TRBJ2-7, with 7 bases identical to TRBD2. CDR1 is SNHLY, CDR2 FYNNEI, per germline. CDR3 length: 14 amino acids. The V and J ends lost 4 bases and 3 bases, in that order; junction bases with no gene match: 6. Here the CDR3 DNA reads TGTGCCAGCAGTGTTGACCTAGCGGTCTACGAGCAGTACTTC. This gives the protein CASSVDLAVYEQYF.